One sample yielded the 5 T cell receptor beta chains listed below, sequenced in a study of spatial heterogeneity in lung cancer. The antigens of these receptors remain unknown. Time point of the sample: sample taken at primary tumor resection. Findings of the study overall: Mutation counts in tumors were tracked by counts of expanded intratumoral alpha and beta TCRs.

TCRdb re-analysed the 5' RACE reads in MiXCR, keeping a single row per CDR3 protein. The data hold about 16,000 distinct CDR3 sequences, with approximately 5.8% observed a single time. Sequences were derived from lung tumor tissue, sampled at surgery. The source of these receptors is a female donor with early-stage non-small cell lung cancer.

Relative to its sample, this clonotype is medium-sized. Since the library was made to target alpha chains, this beta chain is a stray read and its abundance is not meaningful. The chain uses TRBV11-2 and TRBJ2-2; D remains ambiguous. The CDR3 is 12 residues long. Germline CDR1 and CDR2: SGHAT and FQNNGV. Trimming took 5 bases from V and 6 from J, leaving 7 bases between them. The chain's CDR3 is CASSLGPGELFF. DNA of the CDR3: TGTGCCAGCAGCCTAGGGCCCGGGGAGCTGTTTTTT.

This clonotype has a count of ten or more. This beta chain slipped into a library made for alpha chains as a stray read, so its size is not meaningful. The chain is built from TRBV2 and TRBJ1-1; 10 bases are shared with TRBD1. From germline, CDR1 is SNHLY and CDR2 FYNNEI. The CDR3 has 13 amino acids. CDR3 DNA sequence: TGTGCAGGGACAGGGGAGCGGCGCACTGAAGCTTTCTTT. Its translation is CAGTGERRTEAFF.

With respect to this clonotype: Being off target in a library aimed at alpha chains, this beta chain has a size of little meaning. The V and J genes are TRBV6-1 and TRBJ2-5; D call uncertain. Germline V gene data show CDR1 as MNHNS and CDR2 as SASEGT. The CDR3 totals 14 residues. The V end was cut by 3 bases, the J end by 0 bases, with 8 bases between. CDR3 amino acids: CASSEFPYQETQYF. The CDR3 nucleotides are TGTGCCAGCAGTGAGTTTCCGTACCAAGAGACCCAGTACTTC.

This clonotype was found many times. Being off target in a library aimed at alpha chains, this beta chain has a size of little meaning. This chain uses TRBV11-2 with TRBJ2-2, with 7 bases fitting TRBD1. This CDR3 is 13 amino acids long. The trim removed 9 bases at V and 4 bases at J, leaving 5 bases unmatched. Germline V gene sequence: CDR1 SGHAT, CDR2 FQNNGV. DNA of the CDR3: TGTGCCAGTCGGGACAGACCCACCGGGGAGCTGTTTTTT. It translates to CASRDRPTGELFF.

This clonotype occurred many times. This beta chain is an unintended read in a library built for alpha chains; its size means little. The rearrangement uses TRBV18 and TRBJ2-2; weak D call: TRBD1 (6 bases). The CDR3 runs to 16 residues. V lost 2 bases and J 5 bases, leaving 15 bases between the germline ends. The germline V gene encodes CDR1 KGHSH and CDR2 LQKENI. In DNA form, the CDR3 reads TGTGCCAGCTCACCAGATGCCAGGGGATGGACCGGGGAGCTGTTTTTT. This codes for CASSPDARGWTGELFF.